These 25 T cell receptor beta chains were all obtained from the same sample, sequenced in a study of blood T cells in healthy people across ages. It was with a sample-barcoded 5' primer and a J-beta primer mix that a second PCR of roughly 7 to 11 cycles was run. TCRdb passed the 5' RACE reads through MiXCR, listing each CDR3 protein once. Altogether around 800,000 distinct CDR3 sequences are present, about 26% being singletons, with the ten largest covering 3%. This same sample was also taken into another study, of T cells of mothers and their children.

Sequencing used blood. The source of these receptors is a boy aged 5-17 years in good health.

The V and J genes are TRBV4-1 and TRBJ2-2; perhaps TRBD2 as D (5 bases). The V gene lost 0 bases and the J gene lost 5 bases, with 16 bases spanning the gap. From germline, CDR1 is MGHRA and CDR2 YSYEKL. CDR3 length equals 17 residues. CDR3 in DNA: TGCGCCAGCAGCCAAGAGGATAGTTCGGTAGCGACCGGGGAGCTGTTTTTT. This sequence encodes CASSQEDSSVATGELFF.

Only a few counts were recorded for this clonotype. CDR3 residues: CASFAGTGAEQFF. The CDR3 nucleotides are TGTGCCAGCTTTGCGGGGACTGGAGCTGAGCAGTTCTTC. The chain joins TRBV27 to TRBJ2-1, with a possible D match to TRBD2 (6 bases). CDR1 and CDR2 from the germline V gene are MNHEY and SMNVEV (reference sequence). This CDR3 has 13 residues. Trimming removed 8 bases from V and 9 bases from J, with 17 bases in between.

The gene calls are TRBV4-1 and TRBJ1-4, with D maybe TRBD1 (5 bases). V lost 0 bases to trimming and J lost 6 bases, with 20 bases between them. The CDR3 totals 18 residues. Germline loops: CDR1 MGHRA, CDR2 YSYEKL. In DNA, the CDR3 is TGCGCCAGCAGCCAAGATCCGGAGGGGATAGGACAATATGAAAAACTGTTTTTT. The encoded protein is CASSQDPEGIGQYEKLFF.

This clonotype was detected a few times. This sequence joins TRBV6-6 and TRBJ2-5, with D tentatively TRBD1 (7 bases). This CDR3 contains 15 residues. Per germline, CDR1 MNHNY and CDR2 SVGAGI (reference sequence). Trimming removed 8 bases at V and 1 base at J, with 17 bases between. This chain's CDR3 is CASFPAGQSQETQYF. The CDR3 nucleotides are TGTGCCAGCTTTCCTGCGGGACAGAGCCAAGAGACCCAGTACTTC.

The chain recombines TRBV5-1 with TRBJ1-1; D is undetermined. Trimming shortened V by 0 bases and J by 1 base, and 7 bases separated the two germline ends. CDR3 length equals 14 residues. Germline V gives CDR1 SGHRS, CDR2 YFSETQ. The CDR3 DNA reads TGCGCCAGCAGCTTGGGACAAAAGAACACTGAAGCTTTCTTT. It specifies CASSLGQKNTEAFF.

This clonotype was picked up a small number of times. This chain links TRBV10-3 with TRBJ1-3, with unresolved D. The CDR3 has 15 residues. Trimming removed 4 bases at V and 2 bases at J, with 12 bases between. The germline CDR1 and CDR2 sequences are ENHRY and SYGVKD. The CDR3 nucleotides read TGTGCCATCAGTGCCCTGATGGATCCTGGAAACACCATATATTTT. Translation gives CAISALMDPGNTIYF.

This clonotype was counted a few times. The V gene is TRBV11-3, the J gene TRBJ2-1; the match to TRBD2 covers 15 bases. With V trimmed by 5 bases and J by 8 bases, 7 bases remained unmatched. Germline assignment: CDR1 SGHNT and CDR2 YENEEA. The CDR3 is made up of 16 amino acids. CDR3 sequence: CASSPGLAGGPDEQFF. Written as DNA, the CDR3 is TGTGCCAGCAGCCCGGGACTAGCGGGGGGTCCGGATGAGCAGTTCTTC.

The chain has TRBV6-5 and TRBJ2-1; 8 bases are a match to TRBD2. From germline, CDR1 is MNHEY and CDR2 SVGAGI. V lost 6 bases to trimming and J lost 3 bases; unmatched junction nucleotides: 7. This CDR3 comprises 15 residues. The CDR3 nucleotides read TGTGCCAGCAGCCCCGGGGGGGCCTACTACAATGAGCAGTTCTTC. This gives the protein CASSPGGAYYNEQFF.

The gene calls are TRBV11-1 and TRBJ2-2, with D perhaps TRBD1 (6 bases). CDR1 SGHAT and CDR2 FQDESV come from the germline V gene (reference sequence). The CDR3 contains 15 residues. V shed 4 bases and J shed 2 bases, with 11 bases lying between them. CDR3 residues: CASSSWTANTGELFF. In DNA form, the CDR3 reads TGTGCCAGCAGCTCCTGGACAGCTAACACCGGGGAGCTGTTTTTT.

In this sample, this clonotype turned up many times. Mismatch with germline at one junction end may stem from a read error. The rearrangement links TRBV5-5 to TRBJ2-5; D assignment may be TRBD1 or TRBD2 (5 bases each). The germline V gene has CDR1 SGHKS and CDR2 YYEKEE (reference sequence). The CDR3 length is 14 residues. The CDR3 DNA follows: TGCGCCAGCAGCTTGGTCGGCAGGGAGGAGACCCAGTACTTC. Translation: CASSLVGREETQYF.

The rearrangement uses TRBV2 and TRBJ1-1; D may be TRBD1 (5 bases). The V end was cut by 3 bases, the J end by 0 bases, with 11 bases between. This CDR3 has 15 residues. Germline-derived CDR1 and CDR2 are SNHLY and FYNNEI. The CDR3 coding sequence is TGTGCCAGCAGTGATCCCGCGGGGGTGAACACTGAAGCTTTCTTT. Protein: CASSDPAGVNTEAFF.

This clonotype turned up a few times. The chain recombines TRBV11-2 with TRBJ2-5; the D call may be TRBD1 or TRBD2 (6 bases each). CDR3 length: 14 residues. Looked up from germline, CDR1 is SGHAT and CDR2 is FQNNGV. Trimming removed 7 bases from V and 5 bases from J, with 17 bases in between. CDR3 coding DNA: TGTGCCAGCACCTCTCGGGGGCAGGGGGAGACCCAGTACTTC. Translating it yields CASTSRGQGETQYF.

The CDR3: CSVEVPNRAYEQYF. The CDR3 DNA reads as TGCAGCGTTGAAGTTCCTAACAGGGCCTACGAGCAGTACTTC. V and J are TRBV29-1 and TRBJ2-7, with D tentatively TRBD1 (6 bases). The CDR3 extends over 14 amino acids. Trimming cost V 1 base and J 2 bases, with 12 bases left between them. Germline CDR1 reads SQVTM; CDR2 reads ANQGSEA.

CDR3 protein: CSATQSTDTQYF. The DNA of the CDR3 is TGCAGTGCTACCCAAAGCACAGATACGCAGTATTTT. The chain joins TRBV20-1 to TRBJ2-3; D is unresolved. The CDR3 has 12 residues. The V end was cut by 4 bases, the J end by 0 bases, with 5 bases between. Germline CDR1 and CDR2: DFQATT and SNEGSKA (reference sequence).

This clonotype occurred a few times. CDR3 in amino acids: CSARWGYNEQFF. For the CDR3, the DNA is TGCAGTGCTAGATGGGGGTACAATGAGCAGTTCTTC. The V gene is TRBV20-1, the J gene TRBJ2-1, with D perhaps TRBD1 or TRBD2 (5 bases each). The V gene lost 2 bases and the J gene lost 4 bases, with 6 bases spanning the gap. Germline CDR1 DFQATT, CDR2 SNEGSKA (reference sequence). The CDR3 is 12 amino acids.

V and J are TRBV19 and TRBJ2-5; tentative D call: TRBD1 (7 bases). Germline values: CDR1 LNHDA, CDR2 SQIVND (reference sequence). The CDR3 contains 14 residues. The germline V and J ends were trimmed by 6 bases and 0 bases, with 11 bases remaining between them. The CDR3 DNA sequence: TGTGCCAGTAGGGCGGGGACAGACCAAGAGACCCAGTACTTC. It codes for CASRAGTDQETQYF. Full variable domain (missing parts from reference TRBV19 and TRBJ2-5): DGGITQSPKYLFRKEGQNVTLSCEQNLNHDAMYWYRQDPGQGLRLIYYSQIVNDFQKGDIAEGYSVSREKKESFPLTVTSAQKNPTAFYLCASRAGTDQETQYFGPGTRLLVL.

The genes are TRBV25-1 and TRBJ1-1; a possible D gene is TRBD1 (5 bases). V shed 5 bases and J shed 5 bases, with 18 bases lying between them. CDR1 and CDR2 (germline): MGHDK, SYGVNS. The CDR3 consists of 15 residues. CDR3 DNA sequence: TGTGCCAGCAGTCAGGGCAGGGTGGTAAATACTGAAGCTTTCTTT. Amino acids: CASSQGRVVNTEAFF.

This clonotype appeared a few times. The V gene is TRBV5-5, the J gene TRBJ2-5; D assignment may be TRBD1 or TRBD2 (8 bases each). CDR3 length: 15 residues. V lost 4 bases, J lost 5 bases, and 18 bases lay in between. Germline CDR1 SGHKS, CDR2 YYEKEE (reference sequence). The CDR3 sequence is CASSRGGTGSETQYF. Here the CDR3 DNA reads TGTGCCAGCAGCCGGGGGGGGACAGGCTCGGAGACCCAGTACTTC.

This clonotype was observed a few times. This chain joins TRBV10-3 and TRBJ2-7; D is perhaps TRBD2 (7 bases). The DNA end is more similar to TRBJ2-1, so the J call may be wrong. Germline V gives CDR1 ENHRY, CDR2 SYGVKD. This CDR3 is built from 16 residues. The chain's CDR3 is CAISEGGQRGYNEQFF. CDR3 in DNA: TGTGCCATCAGTGAGGGGGGCCAGCGGGGTTACAATGAGCAGTTCTTC.

This clonotype was seen a handful of times. The chain couples TRBV6-5 to TRBJ2-5; 8 bases agree with TRBD1. This CDR3 is 13 amino acids long. Unmatched junction bases numbered 5, after V lost 6 bases and J lost 5 bases. The germline gives CDR1 MNHEY, CDR2 SVGAGI. CDR3 DNA sequence: TGTGCCAGCAGACCAGGGGGCTTGGAGACCCAGTACTTC. It encodes CASRPGGLETQYF.

Only a few counts were recorded for this clonotype. The V and J genes are TRBV19 and TRBJ2-5, with no clear D. The J call could be wrong; TRBJ2-7 is a better fit for the DNA end. The CDR3 consists of 14 residues. The V gene's germline CDR1 is LNHDA and CDR2 SQIVND (reference sequence). Here the CDR3 DNA reads TGTGCCAGTGGGAAAGACGGATTTTCCTACGAGCAGTACTTC. This translates into CASGKDGFSYEQYF.

This clonotype showed up just a few times. The rearrangement joins TRBV5-6 to TRBJ2-7, with D perhaps being TRBD1 or TRBD2 (5 bases each). Trimming pared 1 base from V and 3 bases from J, leaving 17 bases between. Germline assignment: CDR1 SGHDT and CDR2 YYEEEE. The CDR3 totals 16 residues. The DNA for the CDR3 is TGTGCCAGCAGCTTGAGTCGCGGGTTGGGGGACTACGAGCAGTACTTC. Protein sequence: CASSLSRGLGDYEQYF.

This clonotype was counted between two and nine times. This sequence joins TRBV7-6 and TRBJ1-1, with D tentatively TRBD1 (5 bases). Germline V gives CDR1 SGHVS, CDR2 FNYEAQ. This CDR3 region has 15 residues. Between the trimmed V and J ends, which lost 4 bases and 3 bases, there was a span of 15 bases. The CDR3 protein is CASSSPGRVDTEAFF. The CDR3 coding sequence is TGTGCCAGCAGCTCCCCCGGCAGGGTCGACACTGAAGCTTTCTTT.

This clonotype turned up a few times. The chain is built from TRBV27 and TRBJ2-3; the D is unclear. CDR3 size: 12 residues. Germline loops: CDR1 MNHEY, CDR2 SMNVEV (reference sequence). V lost 5 bases and J lost 5, with 8 bases in between. The CDR3 loop is CASSAFGDTQYF. CDR3 nucleotide sequence: TGTGCCAGCAGTGCTTTTGGAGATACGCAGTATTTT.

The chain couples TRBV29-1 to TRBJ2-7; 8 positions agree with TRBD2. With 0 bases clipped from V and 5 bases from J, the junction kept 6 bases outside the gene matches. This CDR3 is 14 amino acids long. The germline gives CDR1 SQVTM, CDR2 ANQGSEA. Here the CDR3 reads CSVEERGDLNEQYF. In DNA form, the CDR3 reads TGCAGCGTTGAAGAGCGGGGGGACCTCAACGAGCAGTACTTC.